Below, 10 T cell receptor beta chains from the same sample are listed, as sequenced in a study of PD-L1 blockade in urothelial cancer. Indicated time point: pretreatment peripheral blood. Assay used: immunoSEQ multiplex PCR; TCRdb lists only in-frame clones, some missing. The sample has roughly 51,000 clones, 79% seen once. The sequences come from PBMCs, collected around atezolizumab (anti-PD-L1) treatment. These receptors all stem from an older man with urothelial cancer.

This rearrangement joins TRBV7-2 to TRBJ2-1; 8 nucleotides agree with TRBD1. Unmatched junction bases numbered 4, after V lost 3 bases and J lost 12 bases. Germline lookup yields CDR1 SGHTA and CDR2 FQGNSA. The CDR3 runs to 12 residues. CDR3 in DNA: TGTGCCAGCAGCTTTCCAGGGGGCGGGCAGTTCTTC. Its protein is CASSFPGGGQFF.

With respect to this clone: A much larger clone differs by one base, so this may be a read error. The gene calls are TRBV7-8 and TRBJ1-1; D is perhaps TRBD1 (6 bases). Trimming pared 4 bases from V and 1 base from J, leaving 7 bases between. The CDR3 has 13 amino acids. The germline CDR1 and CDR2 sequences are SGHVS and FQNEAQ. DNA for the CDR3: TGTGCCAGCAGCTCGGGACAGAACACTGAAGCTTTCTTT. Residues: CASSSGQNTEAFF.

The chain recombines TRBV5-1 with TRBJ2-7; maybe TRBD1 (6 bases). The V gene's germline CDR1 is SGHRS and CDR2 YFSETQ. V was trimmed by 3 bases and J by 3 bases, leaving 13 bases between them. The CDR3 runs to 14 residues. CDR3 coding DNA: TGCGCCAGCAGCTCGGCGACAGGAAGCTACGAGCAGTACTTC. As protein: CASSSATGSYEQYF.

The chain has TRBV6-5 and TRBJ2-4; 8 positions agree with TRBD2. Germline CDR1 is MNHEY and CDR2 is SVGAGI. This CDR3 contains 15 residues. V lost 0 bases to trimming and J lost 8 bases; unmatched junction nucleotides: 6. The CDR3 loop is CASSYSTGRADIQYF. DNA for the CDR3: TGTGCCAGCAGTTACTCGACCGGGAGGGCGGACATTCAGTACTTC.

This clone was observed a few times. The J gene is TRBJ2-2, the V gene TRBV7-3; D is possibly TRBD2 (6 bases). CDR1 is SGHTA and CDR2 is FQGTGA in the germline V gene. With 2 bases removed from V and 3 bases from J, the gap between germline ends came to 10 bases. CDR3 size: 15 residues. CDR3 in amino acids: CASSLLGGDTGELFF. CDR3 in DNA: TGTGCCAGCAGCTTACTCGGGGGAGACACCGGGGAGCTGTTTTTT. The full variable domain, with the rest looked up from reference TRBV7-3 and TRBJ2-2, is GAGVSQTPSNKVTEKGKYVELRCDPISGHTALYWYRQSLGQGPEFLIYFQGTGAADDSGLPNDRFFAVRPEGSVSTLKIQRTERGDSAVYLCASSLLGGDTGELFFGEGSRLTVL.

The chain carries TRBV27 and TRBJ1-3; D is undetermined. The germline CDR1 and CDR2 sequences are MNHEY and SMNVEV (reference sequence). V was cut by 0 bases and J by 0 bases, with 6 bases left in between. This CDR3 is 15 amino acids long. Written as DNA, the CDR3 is TGTGCCAGCAGTTTATCATCAGGCTCTGGAAACACCATATATTTT. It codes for CASSLSSGSGNTIYF.

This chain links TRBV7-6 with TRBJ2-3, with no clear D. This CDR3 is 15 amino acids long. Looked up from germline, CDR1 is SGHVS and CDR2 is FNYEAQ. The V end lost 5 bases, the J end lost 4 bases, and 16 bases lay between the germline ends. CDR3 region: CASSPSLGSPDTQYF. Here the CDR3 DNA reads TGTGCCAGCAGCCCCTCGCTGGGTAGCCCAGATACGCAGTATTTT.

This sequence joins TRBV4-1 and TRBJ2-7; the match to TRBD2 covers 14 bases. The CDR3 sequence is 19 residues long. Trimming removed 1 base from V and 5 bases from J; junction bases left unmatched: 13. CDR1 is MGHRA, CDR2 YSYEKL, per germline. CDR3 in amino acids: CASSQAGPRGLAGDNEQYF. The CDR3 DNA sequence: TGCGCCAGCAGCCAAGCCGGGCCCAGGGGACTAGCGGGAGACAACGAGCAGTACTTC.

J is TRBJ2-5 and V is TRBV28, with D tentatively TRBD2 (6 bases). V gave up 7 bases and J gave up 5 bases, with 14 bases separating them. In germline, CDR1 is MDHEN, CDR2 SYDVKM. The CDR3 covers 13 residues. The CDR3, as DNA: TGTGCCAGCAAATTAGGAGGGGCTGAGACCCAGTACTTC. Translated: CASKLGGAETQYF.

The CDR3 DNA follows: TGCGCCAGCAGCGTGACTACCTACAATGAGCAGTTCTTC. This sequence encodes CASSVTTYNEQFF. The genes are TRBV5-1 and TRBJ2-1; possibly TRBD2 for D (5 bases). Germline V gene data show CDR1 as SGHRS and CDR2 as YFSETQ. The CDR3 extends over 13 amino acids. V lost 4 bases, J lost 2 bases, and 7 bases lay in between.